This is a list of T cell receptor beta chains from one sample in a study of T cell changes during pregnancy in multiple sclerosis. TCRdb's table, derived via immunoSEQ multiplex PCR, lists solely in-frame clones and lacks some. The sample holds around 100,000 clones, around 93% seen once. The specimen comprised peripheral blood, sampled before pregnancy. Receptors were obtained from a female donor with multiple sclerosis, enrolled in a pregnancy study. CDR3s include the opening cysteine and the closing phenylalanine or tryptophan. D genes are given only for firm matches. A clone size is listed for some rows: how often the clone was seen (once, few, many), or a class if it is expanded.

clone_size: -
v_call: TRBV6-1
j_call: TRBJ1-5
d_call: -
cdr3_aa: CASLFDRLVYQPQHF
cdr3_nt: TGTGCCAGCCTTTTCGACAGGCTAGTCTATCAGCCCCAGCATTTT

clone_size: -
v_call: TRBV6-5
j_call: TRBJ1-5
d_call: -
cdr3_aa: CASSYSRSRNQPQHF
cdr3_nt: TGTGCCAGCAGTTACTCGAGATCGAGAAATCAGCCCCAGCATTTT

clone_size: -
v_call: TRBV21-1
j_call: TRBJ1-2
d_call: -
cdr3_aa: CASTSRGQGDYGYTF
cdr3_nt: TGTGCCAGCACCTCAAGGGGACAGGGGGACTATGGCTACACCTTC

clone_size: -
v_call: TRBV9
j_call: TRBJ1-1
d_call: -
cdr3_aa: CASSTYDSAEAFF
cdr3_nt: TGTGCCAGCAGCACTTACGACAGCGCTGAAGCTTTCTTT

clone_size: -
v_call: TRBV7-9
j_call: TRBJ2-1
d_call: -
cdr3_aa: CASSLARGGGRAYNEQFF
cdr3_nt: TGTGCCAGCAGCTTAGCACGAGGTGGAGGGAGAGCCTACAATGAGCAGTTCTTC

clone_size: -
v_call: TRBV6-5
j_call: TRBJ2-2
d_call: -
cdr3_aa: CASQFKAGYGGELFF
cdr3_nt: TGTGCCAGCCAATTTAAAGCAGGGTATGGCGGGGAGCTGTTTTTT

clone_size: once
v_call: TRBV4-3
j_call: TRBJ2-1
d_call: -
cdr3_aa: CASSLGADRTNNEQFF
cdr3_nt: TGCGCCAGCAGCCTCGGCGCGGACAGGACTAACAATGAGCAGTTCTTC

clone_size: -
v_call: TRBV19
j_call: TRBJ2-7
d_call: -
cdr3_aa: CASSIADSSYEQYF
cdr3_nt: TGTGCCAGTAGTATAGCGGACAGTTCCTACGAGCAGTACTTC

clone_size: -
v_call: TRBV5-6
j_call: TRBJ2-7
d_call: TRBD1
cdr3_aa: CASSLRTGGYEQYF
cdr3_nt: TGTGCCAGCAGCCTACGGACAGGGGGCTACGAGCAGTACTTC

clone_size: -
v_call: TRBV5-1
j_call: TRBJ2-7
d_call: -
cdr3_aa: CASSFDFPYEQYF
cdr3_nt: TGCGCCAGCAGCTTCGACTTTCCCTACGAGCAGTACTTC

clone_size: -
v_call: TRBV7-2
j_call: TRBJ2-7
d_call: -
cdr3_aa: CASSFRRGIVYEQYF
cdr3_nt: TGTGCCAGCAGCTTTCGTCGGGGGATCGTCTACGAGCAGTACTTC

clone_size: -
v_call: TRBV27
j_call: TRBJ2-3
d_call: TRBD1
cdr3_aa: CASSYGTGSTDTQYF
cdr3_nt: TGTGCCAGCAGTTATGGGACAGGGAGCACAGATACGCAGTATTTT

clone_size: -
v_call: TRBV25-1
j_call: TRBJ1-1
d_call: -
cdr3_aa: CASGMLSEAFF
cdr3_nt: TGTGCCAGCGGCATGCTTTCTGAAGCTTTCTTT

clone_size: -
v_call: TRBV19
j_call: TRBJ2-1
d_call: -
cdr3_aa: CASSGLPWSNEQFF
cdr3_nt: TGTGCCAGTAGTGGACTCCCTTGGTCCAATGAGCAGTTCTTC

clone_size: few
v_call: TRBV5-8
j_call: TRBJ1-5
d_call: -
cdr3_aa: CASSALRTKISNQPQHF
cdr3_nt: TGTGCCAGCAGCGCGCTCCGGACAAAGATTAGCAATCAGCCCCAGCATTTT